The 24 T cell receptor beta chains in this list originate from one sample, sequenced in a study of T cell clonality in common variable immunodeficiency. TCRdb keeps only in-frame clones here, not all; method: immunoSEQ multiplex PCR. The sample yields around 47,000 clones, without any singletons. The sample comprised peripheral blood mononuclear cells. These TCRs come from a person aged 18 to 75 in good health.

This clone was found many times. The read ends 3 residues early relative to the CDR3; the germline J gene fills the gap. This chain connects TRBV9 to TRBJ2-5; a weak D match, TRBD1 (5 bases). The V end lost 3 bases, the J end lost 7 bases, and 10 bases lay between the germline ends. Germline CDR1 and CDR2: SGDLS and YYNGEE. The CDR3 is made up of 12 amino acids. The CDR3 loop is CASSGWQGTQYF. The CDR3 bases that were read are TGTGCCAGCAGCGGGTGGCAGGGGACC.

Many counts were recorded for this clone. The CDR3 is cut off 3 residues early in the read; its end comes from the germline J gene. The J gene is TRBJ1-4, the V gene TRBV19, with TRBD1 matching over 8 bases. The ends lost 4 bases at V and 7 bases at J; junction bases unmatched: 5. Looked up from germline, CDR1 is LNHDA and CDR2 is SQIVND (reference sequence). CDR3 length: 14 amino acids. The CDR3 sequence is CASSRGQGVEKLFF. The part of the CDR3 DNA that was read is TGTGCCAGTAGTAGAGGACAGGGTGTTGAAAAA. The whole variable domain, filled in from reference TRBV19 and TRBJ1-4, reads DGGITQSPKYLFRKEGQNVTLSCEQNLNHDAMYWYRQDPGQGLRLIYYSQIVNDFQKGDIAEGYSVSREKKESFPLTVTSAQKNPTAFYLCASSRGQGVEKLFFGSGTQLSVL.

This clone was seen many times. Here the CDR3 reads CASSLGSGGYEQYF. CDR3 bases read: TGTGCCAGCAGTTTAGGGTCAGGGGGGTACGAG. This sequence joins TRBV12-3 or TRBV12-4 and TRBJ2-7, with D maybe TRBD1 (7 bases). The CDR3 extends 3 residues past the end of the read, so its final part is completed from the germline J gene. The CDR3 runs 14 residues. The V gene lost 1 base and the J gene lost 4 bases, with 11 bases spanning the gap.

This clone has at least ten counts. The CDR3 end is not reached by the read, which stops 3 residues before it; the germline J gene fills it in. The chain couples TRBV20-1 to TRBJ2-2; 7 nucleotides line up with TRBD2. In germline, CDR1 is DFQATT, CDR2 SNEGSKA (reference sequence). CDR3 length equals 15 residues. With V trimmed by 3 bases and J by 6 bases, 10 bases remained unmatched. The CDR3 here is CSASVASGTSGELFF. The CDR3 DNA, read in part, is TGCAGTGCTAGTGTGGCTAGCGGAACGTCCGGGGAG.

Ten or more counts support this clone. The CDR3 is cut off 3 residues early in the read; its end comes from the germline J gene. The chain joins TRBV7-9 to TRBJ1-1; the D gene is possibly TRBD1 (6 bases). Germline loops: CDR1 SEHNR, CDR2 FQNEAQ (reference sequence). V lost 4 bases and J lost 6, with 15 bases in between. CDR3 length: 14 residues. CDR3 amino acids: CASSSTQGRAEAFF. The CDR3 bases that were read are TGTGCCAGCAGCTCGACACAGGGTCGCGCTGAA.

This clone was recorded many times. The sequenced fragment ends 3 residues before the CDR3 boundary, so the rest is inferred from the germline J gene. V gene TRBV3-1 (or the pseudogene TRBV3-2) combines with J gene TRBJ1-2; no reliable D call. The V and J ends lost 3 bases and 5 bases respectively, with 7 bases between them. The V gene's germline CDR1 is LGHDT and CDR2 YNNKEL (reference sequence). This CDR3 contains 12 residues. The CDR3 reads CASSHTDYGYTF. The CDR3 DNA, read in part, is TGTGCCAGCAGCCACACAGATTATGGC.

In its sample, this clone was seen many times. The read ends 3 residues shy of where the CDR3 ends; the end is completed using the germline J gene. The rearrangement links TRBV7-8 to TRBJ2-7; no definite D call. V lost 3 bases and J lost 6, with 6 bases in between. The CDR3 totals 11 residues. Germline V gene sequence: CDR1 SGHVS, CDR2 FQNEAQ. CDR3 DNA, as far as it was read: TGTGCCAGCAGCTTGAGCTCCGAG. Its translation: CASSLSSE. The CDR3 in full is CASSLSSEQYF.

This clone was observed at least ten times. The CDR3 end is not reached by the read, which stops 3 residues before it; the germline J gene fills it in. The V and J genes are TRBV4-1 and TRBJ1-2, with 7 nucleotides matching TRBD1. Germline CDR1 MGHRA, CDR2 YSYEKL. The CDR3 consists of 15 residues. Trimming removed 1 base from V and 4 bases from J; junction bases left unmatched: 6. The CDR3 region is CASSQGQGAAYGYTF. CDR3 DNA, as far as it was read: TGCGCCAGCAGCCAAGGACAGGGCGCGGCCTATGGC.

In this sample, this clone turned up many times. Read data end 3 residues before the CDR3 end; the end is taken from the germline J gene. The chain is built from TRBV28 and TRBJ2-7; D is uncertain. From germline, CDR1 is MDHEN and CDR2 SYDVKM. Trimming shortened V by 2 bases and J by 1 base, and 6 bases separated the two germline ends. The CDR3 runs 13 residues. The CDR3 region is CASSLTSSYEQYF. Incomplete CDR3 DNA: TGTGCCAGCAGTTTAACATCTTCCTACGAG.

This clone was observed at least ten times. The sequence runs out 3 residues before the end of the CDR3; the remainder is reconstructed from the germline J gene. The gene calls are TRBV7-3 and TRBJ1-2, with TRBD1 matching over 9 bases. Trimming cost V 5 bases and J 7 bases; bases outside gene matches: 11. This CDR3 comprises 15 residues. CDR1 and CDR2 from the germline V gene are SGHTA and FQGTGA. Partial CDR3 DNA: TGTGCCAGCAGCGAAACGTCGACAGGGGGTGGTGGC. Amino acid sequence: CASSETSTGGGG. The whole CDR3 protein reads CASSETSTGGGGYTF.

This clone has ten or more counts. The observed sequence ends 3 residues before the CDR3 terminus, with the missing tail filled in from the germline J gene. The chain is built from TRBV2 and TRBJ1-1; no clear D gene. The CDR3 loop spans 13 amino acids. Trimming took off 7 bases at V and 0 bases at J, with 9 bases between the two ends. Germline CDR1 and CDR2: SNHLY and FYNNEI. The sequenced part of the CDR3 DNA is TGTGCCAGCAACAGTAACATGAACACTGAA. It specifies CASNSNMNTE. The CDR3, in full, reads CASNSNMNTEAFF.

This clone appeared many times. The read stops 3 residues short of the end of the CDR3; the missing end is completed from the germline J gene. The genes are TRBV2 and TRBJ2-3; D possibly corresponds to TRBD1 (5 bases). Trimming left V 5 bases short and J 2 bases short, with 11 bases between. CDR1 and CDR2 from the germline V gene are SNHLY and FYNNEI. The CDR3 loop spans 14 amino acids. CDR3 sequence: CASSRQPNTDTQYF. Incomplete CDR3 DNA: TGTGCCAGCAGTCGACAGCCGAACACAGATACG.

This clone came up many times. The missing CDR3 end, 3 residues past where the read stops, is filled in from the germline J gene. The chain carries TRBV7-3 and TRBJ2-3, with 10 bases lining up with TRBD1. V shed 5 bases, J shed 5 bases, and the junction held 4 bases outside the gene matches. Germline CDR1 reads SGHTA; CDR2 reads FQGTGA. This CDR3 comprises 14 residues. Incomplete CDR3 DNA: TGTGCCAGCAGCATCGGACAGGGGGGAGATACG. Amino acid sequence: CASSIGQGGDT. The whole CDR3 sequence reads CASSIGQGGDTQYF.

Many counts were recorded for this clone. Coverage ceases 3 residues before the CDR3 finishes, and the germline J gene fills in the end. This chain connects TRBV20-1 to TRBJ2-5; 8 bases map to TRBD2. The V segment lost 0 bases and the J segment 1 base; nucleotides outside the gene matches: 7. The CDR3 loop spans 16 amino acids. Germline-derived CDR1 and CDR2 are DFQATT and SNEGSKA (reference sequence). CDR3 DNA (partial): TGCAGTGCTAGAGATCGGGGACTAGAGATCCAAGAGACC. Translating gives CSARDRGLEIQET. From start to end, the CDR3 is CSARDRGLEIQETQYF.

The sample holds many counts of this clone. The missing CDR3 end, 3 residues past where the read stops, is filled in from the germline J gene. This chain links TRBV10-3 with TRBJ1-2; D uncertain. The germline CDR1 and CDR2 sequences are ENHRY and SYGVKD. The V and J ends lost 6 bases and 1 base respectively, with 6 bases between them. The CDR3 has 12 residues. The covered CDR3 bases are TGTGCCATCAGCGACAATAACTATGGC. Its translation is CAISDNNYG. In full, the CDR3 reads CAISDNNYGYTF.

The sample holds many counts of this clone. Sequencing ends 3 residues short of the CDR3 end; the germline J gene provides the rest. The chain carries TRBV13 and TRBJ2-7, with D unresolved. This CDR3 comprises 12 residues. Germline V gives CDR1 PRHDT, CDR2 FYEKMQ (reference sequence). V lost 1 base and J 1 base, leaving 2 bases between the germline ends. CDR3 DNA (partial): TGTGCCAGCAGCTTAGTATCCTACGAG. Protein: CASSLVSYE. The whole CDR3 protein reads CASSLVSYEQYF. The variable domain in full, completed from reference TRBV13 and TRBJ2-7, reads AAGVIQSPRHLIKEKRETATLKCYPIPRHDTVYWYQQGPGQDPQFLISFYEKMQSDKGSIPDRFSAQQFSDYHSELNMSSLELGDSALYFCASSLVSYEQYFGPGTRLTVT.

This clone was recorded at least ten times. The CDR3 end lies 3 residues beyond the end of the read and is filled in from the germline J gene. The chain combines TRBV19 with TRBJ1-1; 8 positions agree with TRBD1. Germline V CDR1 and CDR2: LNHDA, SQIVND (reference sequence). Trimming cost V 4 bases and J 0 bases; bases outside gene matches: 7. There are 16 residues in the CDR3. CDR3 sequence: CASSTTQTGVNTEAFF. CDR3 DNA, as far as it was read: TGTGCCAGTAGTACCACACAGACAGGGGTGAACACTGAA.

This clone showed up many times. The CDR3 end falls 3 residues outside the read, so it is completed with the germline J gene. The V and J genes are TRBV4-1 and TRBJ1-1; no reliable D call. The CDR3 contains 14 residues. With 2 bases removed from V and 4 bases from J, the gap between germline ends came to 11 bases. Per germline, CDR1 MGHRA and CDR2 YSYEKL. CDR3 DNA, as far as it was read: TGCGCCAGCAGCCAACTGCCCCGGGGCACTGAA. Protein sequence: CASSQLPRGTE. The whole CDR3 reads CASSQLPRGTEAFF.

This clone was seen ten or more times. CDR3 region: CASSAGTNQETQYF. The covered CDR3 bases are TGTGCCAGCAGCGCCGGGACAAACCAAGAGACC. V is TRBV2 and J is TRBJ2-5; tentative D call: TRBD1 (6 bases). The read finishes 3 residues shy of the CDR3 end, and the germline J gene is used to complete it. Germline V gene lookup returns CDR1 SNHLY and CDR2 FYNNEI. This CDR3 comprises 14 residues. V was pared by 6 bases and J by 0 bases, with 11 bases between.

Many counts were recorded for this clone. The CDR3 end is not reached by the read, which stops 3 residues before it; the germline J gene fills it in. The chain recombines TRBV18 with TRBJ2-1; 7 bases match TRBD1. Per germline, CDR1 KGHSH and CDR2 LQKENI. The CDR3 is 15 residues long. V lost 1 base to trimming and J lost 9 bases; unmatched junction nucleotides: 9. CDR3 in amino acids: CASSPQQGSAGEQFF. Partial CDR3 DNA: TGTGCCAGCTCACCACAACAGGGGTCGGCGGGTGAG.

A note on this clone: Read data end 3 residues before the CDR3 end; the end is taken from the germline J gene. This chain links TRBV29-1 with TRBJ1-4; D is undetermined. The V end lost 3 bases, the J end lost 8 bases, and 19 bases lay between the germline ends. The CDR3 runs 15 residues. CDR1 SQVTM and CDR2 ANQGSEA come from the germline V gene. The chain's CDR3 is CSVEVPGRVAEKLFF. Partial CDR3 DNA: TGCAGCGTTGAGGTTCCAGGCCGAGTGGCCGAAAAA.

This clone was detected many times. The read ends 3 residues shy of where the CDR3 ends; the end is completed using the germline J gene. V gene TRBV18 combines with J gene TRBJ1-1, with D unclear. From germline, CDR1 is KGHSH and CDR2 LQKENI. Trimming removed 3 bases at V and 3 bases at J, with 14 bases between. This CDR3 comprises 15 residues. The CDR3 loop reads CASSPMGQRHTEAFF. CDR3 bases read: TGTGCCAGCTCACCGATGGGCCAGAGGCACACTGAA.

At least ten counts were recorded for this clone. Read coverage stops 3 residues before the CDR3 terminus; the germline J gene supplies the remainder. The V call is TRBV19, the J call TRBJ1-1; unclear D gene. Germline values: CDR1 LNHDA, CDR2 SQIVND (reference sequence). This CDR3 comprises 14 residues. The V end lost 7 bases, the J end lost 3 bases, and 15 bases lay between the germline ends. CDR3 amino acids: CASISALRDTEAFF. CDR3 DNA, as far as it was read: TGTGCCAGTATAAGTGCCCTAAGAGACACTGAA.

The table lists this clone with many counts. The read gets to within 3 residues of the CDR3 end, and the germline J gene fills in the rest. V is TRBV5-1 and J is TRBJ1-1, with 10 bases aligning to TRBD1. The CDR3 is 14 amino acids. Germline-derived CDR1 and CDR2 are SGHRS and YFSETQ. V was clipped by 4 bases and J by 7 bases; unmatched bases: 7. The CDR3 is CASSQTTGGGEAFF. Incomplete CDR3 DNA: TGCGCCAGCAGCCAAACGACAGGGGGCGGTGAA.